This T cell receptor (beta chain) appears in the sequencing data of a study of chemoradiotherapy in HPV16-positive cancers (dated 2022 in TCRdb). Background on the whole study: Candidate HPV-specific T-cell clones and common TCR motifs were defined by functional T-cell assays performed on cells from a couple of HPV16-positive patients. Next, the candidate HPV-specific TCRs and motifs were followed in TCR repertoires from about 90 patients with HPV-related cancers. Whether T-cell immunity against the HPV oncoproteins E6 and E7 changes during chemoradiotherapy and whether survival is affected by this immunity were examined in the study.

The receptor library was made with the immunoSEQ multiplex PCR assay. The table comes from immuneACCESS by way of TCRdb, which keeps in-frame sequences with V and J called. Part of the clones is missing from these tables; in studies checked, under half for an unresolved V gene and the rest for unknown reasons. This sample has some 70,000 clones in its table, and around nine tenths of those were observed once. The ten largest clones capture 4% to 4.5% of the sample. Repertoires were sampled repeatedly over the course of chemoradiotherapy, so clonal expansion could be followed in the tumor microenvironment. Here is what the overall study found, with its caveats: Among HPV16-positive patients, expansion of HPV-responsive T cells during chemoradiotherapy was associated with better recurrence-free survival. Only a couple of HPV16-positive patients were used to derive the functional definition of HPV-specific T cells, and the survival association was reported for HPV16-positive patients. Expansion of candidate HPV-specific clones and E7-related TCR motifs was observed in the tumor microenvironment during treatment, whereas no such expansion was observed for non-HPV-specific T cells.

Concerning this clone itself: Its antigen is unknown. Per-base quality was not reported, and no clone a single base away is much larger than it.

CDR1 is given as SGHRS and CDR2 as YFSETQ, both from the germline V gene. The CDR3, from cysteine to phenylalanine, totals 15 residues. Only the CDR3 region is kept as DNA, spanning 45 bases read in frame from base 1. V is cut by 4 bases and J by 2 bases, and the space between the germline ends is 13 bases. The sequence was obtained from a human donor with HPV-associated anogenital cancer. The sequencing here drew on blood, taken from a patient who underwent chemoradiotherapy. The chain was built from TRBV5-1 and TRBJ2-4; perhaps TRBD2 is the D gene, with 5 bases matching. The encoded CDR3 is CASSTLSGTKNIQYF. DNA sequence: TGCGCCAGCAGCACCTTATCCGGGACCAAAAACATTCAGTACTTC. Extended through the reference TRBV5-1 and TRBJ2-4 proteins, this CDR3 yields the full variable domain: KAGVTQTPRYLIKTRGQQVTLSCSPISGHRSVSWYQQTPGQGLQFLFEYFSETQRNKGNFPGRFSGRQFSNSRSEMNVSTLELGDSALYLCASSTLSGTKNIQYFGAGTRLSVL.